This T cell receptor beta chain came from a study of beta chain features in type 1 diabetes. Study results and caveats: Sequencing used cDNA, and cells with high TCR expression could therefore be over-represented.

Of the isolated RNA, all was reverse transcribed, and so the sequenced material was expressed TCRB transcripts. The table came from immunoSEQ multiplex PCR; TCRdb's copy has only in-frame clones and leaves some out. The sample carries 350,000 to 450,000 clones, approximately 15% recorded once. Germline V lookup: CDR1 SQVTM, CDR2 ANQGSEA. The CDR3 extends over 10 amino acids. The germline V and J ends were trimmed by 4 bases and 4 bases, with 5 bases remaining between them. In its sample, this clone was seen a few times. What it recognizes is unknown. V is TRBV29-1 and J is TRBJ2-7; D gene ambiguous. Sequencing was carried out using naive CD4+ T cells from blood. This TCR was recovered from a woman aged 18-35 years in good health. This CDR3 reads CSVGQYEQYF. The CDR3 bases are TGCAGCGTTGGGCAATACGAGCAGTACTTC.